This T cell receptor beta chain was captured by sequencing in a study of glioma-infiltrating T cells after dendritic cell vaccination. Time point: after dendritic cell vaccination, including at tumor progression/relapse. The repertoire was sequenced with immunoSEQ multiplex PCR; TCRdb's copy has only in-frame clones and lacks some. The sample yields about 65,000 clones, about nine tenths seen once. The sequencing here drew on blood, taken after dendritic cell vaccination. The sequence came from a human donor with glioblastoma.

The CDR3: CASSPGGSPTDTQYF. The DNA of the CDR3 is TGCGCCAGCAGCCCGGGGGGGAGCCCCACAGATACGCAGTATTTT. This sequence joins TRBV5-1 and TRBJ2-3; TRBD2 aligns across 8 bases. This CDR3 has 15 residues. V was pared by 4 bases and J by 2 bases, with 6 bases of the junction left unmatched. CDR1 and CDR2 from the germline V gene are SGHRS and YFSETQ. The full variable domain, its missing parts supplied by reference TRBV5-1 and TRBJ2-3, is KAGVTQTPRYLIKTRGQQVTLSCSPISGHRSVSWYQQTPGQGLQFLFEYFSETQRNKGNFPGRFSGRQFSNSRSEMNVSTLELGDSALYLCASSPGGSPTDTQYFGPGTRLTVL.